Listed below are T cell receptor beta chains from one sample, sequenced in a study of T cell responses to AZD1222 COVID-19 vaccine. The table came from immunoSEQ multiplex PCR; TCRdb's copy has only in-frame clones and leaves some out. Of roughly 190,000 clones in the sample, about 92% were seen once. Sample: peripheral blood, taken on day 0 of AZD1222 vaccination. The receptors stem from an adult in good health. Both conserved end residues are part of each CDR3. A D gene is named only where the DNA matches it firmly. Some rows have no size entry. The others give once, few or many, or a class for an expanded clone.

J gene,D gene,clone size,V gene,CDR3 protein,CDR3 DNA
TRBJ2-3,TRBD2,-,TRBV6-1,CASSEGLAGGPSTDTQYF,TGTGCCAGCAGCGAAGGACTAGCGGGAGGACCTAGCACAGATACGCAGTATTTT
TRBJ2-5,TRBD2,-,TRBV19,CASNQRGYQETQYF,TGTGCCAGTAATCAGCGGGGGTACCAAGAGACCCAGTACTTC
TRBJ2-3,TRBD2,-,TRBV5-1,CASSLEGGGITDTQYF,TGCGCCAGCAGCTTGGAAGGCGGGGGGATCACAGATACGCAGTATTTT
TRBJ2-5,-,-,TRBV20-1,CSAKRETQYF,TGCAGTGCCAAACGGGAGACCCAGTACTTC
TRBJ1-2,-,-,TRBV2,CASSAGPNYGYTF,TGTGCCAGCAGTGCGGGACCGAACTATGGCTACACCTTC
TRBJ1-5,TRBD1,-,TRBV6-1,CASSDRGLNQPQHF,TGTGCCAGCAGTGACAGGGGGCTGAATCAGCCCCAGCATTTT
TRBJ1-1,-,-,TRBV23-1,CASTHLDDNTEAFF,TGCGCCAGCACTCACCTTGACGACAACACTGAAGCTTTCTTT
TRBJ1-6,-,-,TRBV2,CASGAPSPLHF,TGTGCCAGCGGGGCACCTTCACCCCTCCACTTT
TRBJ2-1,TRBD1,once,TRBV5-5,CASSLGQGTKTEQFF,TGTGCCAGCAGCTTGGGACAGGGGACAAAAACTGAGCAGTTCTTC
TRBJ2-4,-,-,TRBV9,CASSLSDWRNIQYF,TGTGCCAGCAGCCTATCCGATTGGAGAAACATTCAGTACTTC
TRBJ2-7,TRBD1,-,TRBV25-1,CASKGFGTGAYEQYF,TGTGCCAGCAAAGGTTTTGGGACAGGAGCCTACGAGCAGTACTTC
TRBJ2-7,-,-,TRBV2,CASSDGWRGSYEQYF,TGTGCCAGCAGTGACGGGTGGAGGGGCTCCTACGAGCAGTACTTC
TRBJ2-2,-,-,TRBV19,CASSIAGGELFF,TGTGCCAGTAGTATAGCGGGAGGGGAGCTGTTTTTT
TRBJ1-5,TRBD1,-,TRBV19,CATKQGNQPQHF,TGTGCCACTAAACAGGGGAATCAGCCCCAGCATTTT
TRBJ1-3,-,-,TRBV14,CASSQVSLSTIYF,TGTGCCAGCAGCCAAGTATCGCTTTCAACCATATATTTT
TRBJ1-1,-,many,TRBV20-1,CSGLRETEAFF,TGCAGTGGTCTCAGGGAAACTGAAGCTTTCTTT
TRBJ1-2,-,-,TRBV13,CASSLGLPPNGYTF,TGTGCCAGCAGCTTAGGCCTACCCCCGAATGGCTACACCTTC
TRBJ2-1,-,-,TRBV11-2,CASSLVGGSYNEQFF,TGTGCCAGCAGTCTAGTCGGGGGATCCTACAATGAGCAGTTCTTC
TRBJ1-2,-,-,TRBV5-4,CASSGGRIYGYTF,TGTGCCAGCAGCGGTGGCAGAATCTATGGCTACACCTTC
TRBJ1-1,-,-,TRBV5-1,CASSLDSNTEAFF,TGCGCCAGCAGCTTAGACAGTAACACTGAAGCTTTCTTT